This entry lists 22 T cell receptor beta chains sequenced from one sample in a study of shared clonotypes between healthy human individuals (dated by TCRdb to about 2020). The library relied on the immunoSEQ multiplex PCR assay. This immuneACCESS table, as held by TCRdb, lists in-frame sequences with V and J called but not all clones. Of the missing ones, under half trace to an unresolved V gene in checked studies; the others have no known cause. This sample comprises about 79,000 clones, about 64% of them detected only once. About 51% of the sample is taken by the ten largest. The sequencing sample was made of memory CD8+ T cells sorted from blood. The cell subset or site label of this sample denotes: CD45RO+ cells pooled with CCR7-negative TemRA cells. The receptors shown here come from a man under 40 in good health.

This rearrangement joins TRBV11-2 to TRBJ1-5; 7 bases are a match to TRBD1. V lost 1 base, J lost 4 bases, and 4 bases stayed unmatched. Germline CDR1 is SGHAT and CDR2 is FQNNGV. The CDR3 contains 15 residues. The chain's CDR3 is CASSLATGSNQPQHF. The CDR3 DNA sequence: TGTGCCAGCAGCTTAGCGACAGGGAGTAATCAGCCCCAGCATTTT.

There are many counts of this clone. This same CDR3 is encoded by further DNA sequences in the sample. The chain recombines TRBV28 with TRBJ2-7; unclear D gene. Germline values: CDR1 MDHEN, CDR2 SYDVKM. This CDR3 has 12 amino acids. Trimming took 6 bases from V and 1 from J, leaving 7 bases between them. The CDR3 here is CASSPISYEQYF. The CDR3 coding sequence is TGTGCCAGCAGCCCCATTTCCTACGAGCAGTACTTC.

This clone was detected ten times or more. The rearrangement joins TRBV6-5 to TRBJ2-7; 10 bases fit TRBD2. This CDR3 comprises 15 residues. With V trimmed by 5 bases and J by 7 bases, 11 bases remained unmatched. CDR1 is MNHEY, CDR2 SVGAGI, per germline. CDR3 region: CASSLSAGGPGEQYF. DNA for the CDR3: TGTGCCAGCAGTCTCTCAGCGGGAGGGCCGGGAGAGCAGTACTTC.

The rearrangement joins TRBV4-1 to TRBJ1-4; tentatively, D is TRBD1 (6 bases). The CDR3 totals 15 residues. Trimming took off 2 bases at V and 3 bases at J, with 10 bases between the two ends. Per germline, CDR1 MGHRA and CDR2 YSYEKL. In DNA form, the CDR3 reads TGCGCCAGCAGCCAAACAGGGATTGCTAATGAAAAACTGTTTTTT. This sequence encodes CASSQTGIANEKLFF.

This CDR3 is CASSSPGTLGNNEQFF. CDR3 nucleotide sequence: TGTGCCAGCAGTTCACCGGGAACTCTTGGGAACAATGAGCAGTTCTTC. V is TRBV11-3 and J is TRBJ2-1, with a tentative D call TRBD2 (5 bases). Germline V gives CDR1 SGHNT, CDR2 YENEEA. This CDR3 has 16 amino acids. The germline V and J ends were trimmed by 6 bases and 5 bases, with 20 bases remaining between them.

This chain joins TRBV7-9 and TRBJ1-2; D unclear. Trimming removed 1 base from V and 3 bases from J, with 6 bases in between. This CDR3 is 13 amino acids long. Germline V CDR1 and CDR2: SEHNR, FQNEAQ (reference sequence). CDR3 protein: CASSLGEDYGYTF. Written as DNA, the CDR3 is TGTGCCAGCAGCTTAGGGGAGGACTATGGCTACACCTTC.

A note on this clone: The same CDR3 also results from other DNA sequences found in this sample. The rearrangement links TRBV7-8 to TRBJ2-1, with D possibly being TRBD2 (5 bases). The V and J ends lost 5 bases and 3 bases respectively, with 14 bases between them. The CDR3 is 15 residues long. From germline, CDR1 is SGHVS and CDR2 FQNEAQ. DNA of the CDR3: TGTGCCAGCAGCCTAGGCCCTAGCAGCTACAATGAGCAGTTCTTC. Protein: CASSLGPSSYNEQFF.

This chain connects TRBV18 to TRBJ1-5; possible D gene TRBD1, 5 bases. Germline values: CDR1 KGHSH, CDR2 LQKENI. CDR3 length: 15 amino acids. V lost 2 bases, J lost 7 bases, and 15 bases lay in between. The CDR3, as DNA: TGTGCCAGCTCACCAATCCAGGGTGACGGCCAGCCCCAGCATTTT. Protein: CASSPIQGDGQPQHF.

A single count supports this clone. A much more abundant neighbour one base away suggests this may be a read error. This chain uses TRBV11-3 with TRBJ2-2; unclear D gene. The germline V and J ends were trimmed by 1 base and 6 bases, with 3 bases remaining between them. The CDR3 contains 12 residues. Germline loops: CDR1 SGHNT, CDR2 YENEEA. The CDR3 loop is CASSLAPGELFF. The CDR3 DNA is TGTGCCAGCAGCTTAGCCCCCGGGGAGCTGTTTTTT. Complete variable domain (other parts from reference TRBV11-3 and TRBJ2-2): EAGVVQSPRYKIIEKKQPVAFWCNPISGHNTLYWYLQNLGQGPELLIRYENEEAVDDSQLPKDRFSAERLKGVDSTLKIQPAELGDSAVYLCASSLAPGELFFGEGSRLTVL.

The chain has TRBV29-1 and TRBJ2-2; no firm D call. The CDR3 runs 14 residues. Germline CDR1 and CDR2: SQVTM and ANQGSEA. Trimming stripped 1 base from V and 4 bases from J, with 10 bases between. Here the CDR3 reads CSVEGGVGTGELFF. The CDR3 bases are TGCAGCGTTGAAGGTGGAGTCGGCACCGGGGAGCTGTTTTTT.

This clone was detected a few times. The chain couples TRBV11-2 to TRBJ2-7; no definite D call. Germline assignment: CDR1 SGHAT and CDR2 FQNNGV. The V end lost 3 bases, the J end lost 1 base, and 13 bases lay between the germline ends. CDR3 length equals 15 residues. The CDR3 loop reads CASSFQMSDSYEQYF. The CDR3 coding sequence is TGTGCCAGCAGCTTCCAAATGTCCGATTCCTACGAGCAGTACTTC.

This clone was detected a few times. V gene TRBV5-4 combines with J gene TRBJ2-2; D unresolved. Germline CDR1 is SGHNT and CDR2 is YYREEE (reference sequence). The CDR3 has 14 amino acids. V shed 0 bases and J shed 1 base, with 4 bases lying between them. The CDR3 DNA sequence: TGTGCCAGCAGCTTGGGACTGAACACCGGGGAGCTGTTTTTT. Its translation is CASSLGLNTGELFF.

J is TRBJ2-7 and V is TRBV25-1, with D uncertain. The CDR3 covers 13 residues. V lost 10 bases to trimming and J lost 0 bases, with 13 bases between them. Germline CDR1 is MGHDK and CDR2 is SYGVNS. The CDR3 DNA reads as TGTGCCACCCAGTCCCCGGGCTCCTACGAGCAGTACTTC. Its translation is CATQSPGSYEQYF.

This chain links TRBV4-2 with TRBJ2-7, with 11 bases identical to TRBD1. Germline V CDR1 and CDR2: LGHNA, YNFKEQ. V shed 0 bases and J 1 base; nucleotides not matched to a gene: 2. The CDR3 has 16 amino acids. CDR3 sequence: CASSQEGTGGSYEQYF. The CDR3 DNA is TGTGCCAGCAGCCAAGAGGGGACAGGGGGATCCTACGAGCAGTACTTC.

The V gene is TRBV29-1, the J gene TRBJ2-6; no reliable D call. The germline V gene encodes CDR1 SQVTM and CDR2 ANQGSEA. Trimming removed 5 bases at V and 0 bases at J, with 5 bases between. The CDR3 has 13 amino acids. The CDR3 here is CSVPFSGANVLTF. The CDR3 nucleotides read TGCAGCGTTCCCTTCTCTGGGGCCAACGTCCTGACTTTC.

The rearrangement uses TRBV7-6 and TRBJ1-1; D is undetermined. The ends were cut back, 2 bases at V and 2 bases at J, with 6 bases in the middle. The CDR3 has 13 residues. Per the germline V gene, CDR1 is SGHVS and CDR2 is FNYEAQ. CDR3 sequence: CASSLSVNTEAFF. CDR3 in DNA: TGTGCCAGCAGCTTATCAGTAAACACTGAAGCTTTCTTT.

The gene calls are TRBV5-6 and TRBJ2-5; 8 bases fit TRBD1. The J segment lost 5 bases and the V segment lost 0 bases, leaving 12 bases of the junction unmatched. The germline V gene encodes CDR1 SGHDT and CDR2 YYEEEE. This CDR3 region has 17 residues. CDR3 DNA sequence: TGTGCCAGCAGCTTGGCAGCTGGCAGGGGGCATTGGGAGACCCAGTACTTC. This encodes CASSLAAGRGHWETQYF.

J is TRBJ2-7 and V is TRBV25-1, with D unclear. CDR1 MGHDK and CDR2 SYGVNS come from the germline V gene. The CDR3 runs to 12 residues. V gave up 3 bases and J gave up 0 bases, with 3 bases separating them. The CDR3 loop is CASSEPSYEQYF. The CDR3 region has the DNA TGTGCCAGCAGTGAGCCCTCCTACGAGCAGTACTTC.

V gene TRBV7-9 combines with J gene TRBJ2-1, with no clear D. This CDR3 region has 15 residues. V gave up 5 bases and J gave up 0 bases, with 11 bases separating them. The V gene's germline CDR1 is SEHNR and CDR2 FQNEAQ (reference sequence). CDR3 in amino acids: CASSPQSSSYNEQFF. In DNA, the CDR3 is TGTGCCAGCAGCCCCCAATCGAGCTCCTACAATGAGCAGTTCTTC. The entire variable domain, with the rest obtained from reference TRBV7-9 and TRBJ2-1, is as follows: DTGVSQNPRHKITKRGQNVTFRCDPISEHNRLYWYRQTLGQGPEFLTYFQNEAQLEKSRLLSDRFSAERPKGSFSTLEIQRTEQGDSAMYLCASSPQSSSYNEQFFGPGTRLTVL.

This clone has just one count. Different DNA sequences within this sample yield the same CDR3. This rearrangement joins TRBV7-2 to TRBJ2-5, with D possibly being TRBD1 (5 bases). The length of the CDR3 is 13 residues. V was shortened by 0 bases and J by 4 bases, with 6 bases between the two germline ends. From germline, CDR1 is SGHTA and CDR2 FQGNSA. The CDR3 nucleotides read TGTGCCAGCAGCTTAGCAGGGGCAGAGACCCAGTACTTC. Translated, it gives CASSLAGAETQYF.

The rearrangement uses TRBV19 and TRBJ2-3, with D perhaps matching TRBD1 or TRBD2 (5 bases each). From germline, CDR1 is LNHDA and CDR2 SQIVND (reference sequence). V lost 4 bases, J lost 2 bases, and 7 bases lay in between. The CDR3 is 13 amino acids. CDR3 loop: CASSKGTTDTQYF. CDR3 sequence (DNA): TGTGCCAGTAGTAAGGGGACCACAGATACGCAGTATTTT.

As to this clone: Other DNA sequences in this specimen translate into the identical CDR3. The chain employs TRBV28 and TRBJ2-7; the D is unclear. The V end was cut by 5 bases, the J end by 3 bases, with 5 bases between. There are 11 residues in the CDR3. From germline, CDR1 is MDHEN and CDR2 SYDVKM. The CDR3 sequence: CASSLFYEQYF. CDR3 coding DNA: TGTGCCAGCAGTCTCTTCTACGAGCAGTACTTC.